A selection of T cell receptor beta chains follows, all from one sample in a study of cytomegalovirus exposure and HLA in healthy donors. Produced via immunoSEQ multiplex PCR; TCRdb's table is partial and in-frame only. Here the sample spans roughly 190,000 clones, 65% to 85% being singletons. The sample comprised PBMCs. The receptors stem from a man in his forties or fifties in good health and CMV-seronegative. The CDR3 runs from the conserved cysteine through the conserved F or W. D genes are given only for firm matches.

d_gene	len	v_gene	j_gene	CDR3aa
.	14	TRBV7-2	TRBJ2-7	CASSFPGTTYEQYF
TRBD1	15	TRBV7-2	TRBJ1-2	CASSFARDRGLGYTF
.	15	TRBV21-1	TRBJ1-4	CASSAIPRRDEKLFF
TRBD1	13	TRBV27	TRBJ2-7	CASSLAGTAEQYF
TRBD1	13	TRBV2	TRBJ1-5	CASKTGNNQPQHF
.	16	TRBV27	TRBJ1-6	CASSLFRGKYNSPLHF
.	14	TRBV29-1	TRBJ1-1	CSVTPLTGTIEAFF
.	12	TRBV11-2	TRBJ1-1	CAIGVPNTEAFF
TRBD1	14	TRBV9	TRBJ2-1	CASSRGLTYNEQFF
TRBD1	15	TRBV9	TRBJ2-3	CASRTGTGLADTQYF
.	17	TRBV18	TRBJ1-3	CASSPPEGRPSGNTIYF
TRBD2	17	TRBV7-2	TRBJ2-1	CASSLVSSGGAANEQFF
TRBD1	13	TRBV29-1	TRBJ2-7	CSVPGDRGYEQYF
.	14	TRBV18	TRBJ1-5	CASSPGGGGQPQHF
.	13	TRBV11-2	TRBJ2-7	CASSLTGNYEQYF
.	14	TRBV10-3	TRBJ1-1	CAISVSEVLSEAFF
.	15	TRBV6-5	TRBJ1-1	CASSYSEELNTEAFF
.	13	TRBV19	TRBJ1-3	CASSMAAGNTIYF
TRBD1	15	TRBV14	TRBJ2-7	CASSHTGTGSREQYF
.	15	TRBV5-4	TRBJ2-3	CASSLVGGGTDTQYF
TRBD1	15	TRBV7-8	TRBJ1-4	CASSEPQGNNEKLFF
TRBD1	16	TRBV19	TRBJ1-5	CASIIGGGNSNQPQHF
TRBD1	16	TRBV18	TRBJ1-3	CASSLGTGSSGNTIYF
TRBD1	15	TRBV11-2	TRBJ2-7	CASRKPGQGAYEQYF
TRBD1	16	TRBV7-2	TRBJ1-2	CASSPGQGMINYGYTF
.	17	TRBV21-1	TRBJ1-1	CASSKALFGTRNTEAFF
.	15	TRBV6-6	TRBJ1-1	CASRNGGYTNTEAFF
.	14	TRBV7-8	TRBJ2-7	CASSLEGITYEQYF
TRBD2	15	TRBV6-1	TRBJ2-7	CTSRLAGGSSYEQYF